Included here is one TCR beta chain sequence, with context. This entry is derived from a study of blood T cell repertoires in COVID-19. Study in general: Samples of COVID-19 (acute and convalescent) were obtained from the United States, Italy and Spain. Nucleic acid was either cDNA or gDNA, and it came from T cells, B-cell-depleted T cells, or PBMCs.

Original data processing: Reference gene primers were amplified, and this amplification served to estimate nucleated cell counts. This table comes from immunoSEQ multiplex PCR, and its TCRdb copy is limited to in-frame clones, with some not included. That table gives V, J and clone size, and the DNA gave D and trimming. Of about 120,000 clones listed, approximately 84% were seen once; the top ten hold roughly 1.4%. The specimen was peripheral blood. The TCR originated in a middle-aged man with acute or convalescent COVID-19.

CDR3 DNA sequence: TGTGCCAGCAGCCCCACAGGGGGCGAGAACACTGAAGCTTTCTTT. Its protein is CASSPTGGENTEAFF. This chain connects TRBV7-9 to TRBJ1-1; TRBD1 aligns across 9 bases. J was trimmed by 1 base and V by 5 bases; bases with no gene match: 5. This CDR3 comprises 15 residues. In germline, CDR1 is SEHNR, CDR2 FQNEAQ (reference sequence).